The present T cell receptor (beta chain) was sequenced within a study of human T cells and chemical hapten exposure. Background on the study: Across the whole study, which lasted around 26 weeks, patients were given diphenylcyclopropenone on the scalp once a week.

TCRdb reprocessed the RACE reads via MiXCR and lists one record per CDR3 protein. The sample yields about 400,000 distinct CDR3 sequences, about 6% seen once. This clonotype was seen more than once but under ten times. Its antigen is unidentified. Study conclusions and caveats: Sensitization with DPC brought no change to TCRs above 1 in 1000 in frequency.

Germline V gene sequence: CDR1 MNHEY, CDR2 SVGAGI. The CDR3 is made up of 14 amino acids. The V gene end was trimmed by 7 bases and the J gene end by 3 bases; junction bases not matched to a gene: 7. Specified time point: patch test 2, 6 weeks after DPC sensitization. Stated treatment: therapeutic diphenylcyclopropenone sensitization with weekly scalp DPC. Material: whole blood, obtained in connection with sensitization to the hapten diphenylcyclopropenone (DPC). The sequence was collected from a woman between 18 and 30 years old with alopecia areata. Some clones in this sample may be carry-over from other donors' samples. The chain couples TRBV6-5 to TRBJ1-2; TRBD1 matches 8 bases. The CDR3 sequence is CASTRTGSHYGYTF. The DNA of the CDR3 is TGTGCCAGCACCCGGACAGGGTCCCACTATGGCTACACCTTC.